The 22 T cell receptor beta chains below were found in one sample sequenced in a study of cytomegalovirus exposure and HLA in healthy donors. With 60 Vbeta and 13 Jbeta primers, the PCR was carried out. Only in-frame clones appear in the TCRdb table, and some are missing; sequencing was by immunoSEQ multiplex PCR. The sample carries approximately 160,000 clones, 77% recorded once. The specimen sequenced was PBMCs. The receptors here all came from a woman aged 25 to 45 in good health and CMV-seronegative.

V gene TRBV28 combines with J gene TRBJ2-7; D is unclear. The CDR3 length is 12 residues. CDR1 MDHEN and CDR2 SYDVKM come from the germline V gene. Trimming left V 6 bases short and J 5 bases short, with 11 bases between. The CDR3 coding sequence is TGTGCCAGCAGCTTGTCTTCCCACGAGCAGTACTTC. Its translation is CASSLSSHEQYF.

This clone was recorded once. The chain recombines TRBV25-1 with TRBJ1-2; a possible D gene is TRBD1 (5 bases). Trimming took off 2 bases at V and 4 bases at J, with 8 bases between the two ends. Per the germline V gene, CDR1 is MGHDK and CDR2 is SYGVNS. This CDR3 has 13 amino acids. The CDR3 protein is CASSERRGYGYTF. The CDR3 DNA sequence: TGTGCCAGCAGTGAAAGGAGGGGCTATGGCTACACCTTC.

The DNA of the CDR3 is TGTGCCAGCAGTTGGACTGTCATTTCCTACAATGAGCAGTTCTTC. This sequence encodes CASSWTVISYNEQFF. The rearrangement uses TRBV6-1 and TRBJ2-1, with a tentative D call TRBD2 (5 bases). This CDR3 comprises 15 residues. The germline V and J ends were trimmed by 5 bases and 1 base, with 12 bases remaining between them. Germline lookup yields CDR1 MNHNS and CDR2 SASEGT.

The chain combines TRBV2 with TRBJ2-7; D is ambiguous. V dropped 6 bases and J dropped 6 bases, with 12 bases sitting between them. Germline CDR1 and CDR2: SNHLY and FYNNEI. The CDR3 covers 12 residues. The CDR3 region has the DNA TGTGCCAGCAGGCCCCCCGGGTTCGAGCAGTACTTC. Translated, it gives CASRPPGFEQYF.

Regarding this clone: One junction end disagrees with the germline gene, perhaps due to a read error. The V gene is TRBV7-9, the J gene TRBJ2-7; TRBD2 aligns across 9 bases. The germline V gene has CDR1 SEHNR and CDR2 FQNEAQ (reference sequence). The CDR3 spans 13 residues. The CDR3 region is CASSLAGLYEQYF. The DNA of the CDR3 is TGTGCCAGCAGCCTAGCGGGGCTGTACGAGCAGTACTTC.

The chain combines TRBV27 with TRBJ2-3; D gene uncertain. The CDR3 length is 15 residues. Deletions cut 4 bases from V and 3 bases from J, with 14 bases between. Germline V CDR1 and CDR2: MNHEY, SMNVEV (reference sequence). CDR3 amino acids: CASSSPGSKTDTQYF. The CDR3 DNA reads TGTGCCAGCAGTTCGCCCGGGTCTAAAACAGATACGCAGTATTTT.

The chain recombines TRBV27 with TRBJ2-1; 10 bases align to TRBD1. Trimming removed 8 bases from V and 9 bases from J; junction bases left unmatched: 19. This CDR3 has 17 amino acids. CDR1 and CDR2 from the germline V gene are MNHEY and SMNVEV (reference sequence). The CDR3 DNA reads TGTGCCAGCGGATTCCCCCCCGGGACAGGGGAATTTGGTGAGCAGTTCTTC. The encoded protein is CASGFPPGTGEFGEQFF.

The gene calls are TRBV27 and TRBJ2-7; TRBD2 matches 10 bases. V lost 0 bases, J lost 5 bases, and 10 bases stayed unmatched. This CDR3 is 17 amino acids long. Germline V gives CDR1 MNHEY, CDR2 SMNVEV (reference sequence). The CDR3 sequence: CASSLSPSSGSWNEQYF. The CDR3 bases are TGTGCCAGCAGTTTATCGCCTTCTAGCGGGAGTTGGAACGAGCAGTACTTC.

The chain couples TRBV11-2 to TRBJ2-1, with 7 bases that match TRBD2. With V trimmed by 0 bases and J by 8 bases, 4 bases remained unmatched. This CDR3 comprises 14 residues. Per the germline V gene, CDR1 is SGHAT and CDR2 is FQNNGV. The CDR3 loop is CASSLEVRGDEQFF. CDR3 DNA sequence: TGTGCCAGCAGCTTAGAAGTACGGGGGGATGAGCAGTTCTTC.

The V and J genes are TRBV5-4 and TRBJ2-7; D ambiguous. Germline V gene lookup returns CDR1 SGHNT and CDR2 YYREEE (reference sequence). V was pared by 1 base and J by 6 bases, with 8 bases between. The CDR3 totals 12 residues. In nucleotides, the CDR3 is TGTGCCAGCAGCTTGTTCGGGTTCGAGCAGTACTTC. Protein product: CASSLFGFEQYF.

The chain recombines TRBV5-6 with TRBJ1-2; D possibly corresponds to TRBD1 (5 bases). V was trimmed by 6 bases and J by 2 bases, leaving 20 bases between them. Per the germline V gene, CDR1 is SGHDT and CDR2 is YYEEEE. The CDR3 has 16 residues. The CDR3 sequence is CASTTWDGGLNYGYTF. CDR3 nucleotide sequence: TGTGCCAGCACCACTTGGGATGGGGGGTTAAACTATGGCTACACCTTC. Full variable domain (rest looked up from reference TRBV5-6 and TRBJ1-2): DAGVTQSPTHLIKTRGQQVTLRCSPKSGHDTVSWYQQALGQGPQFIFQYYEEEERQRGNFPDRFSGHQFPNYSSELNVNALLLGDSALYLCASTTWDGGLNYGYTFGSGTRLTVV.

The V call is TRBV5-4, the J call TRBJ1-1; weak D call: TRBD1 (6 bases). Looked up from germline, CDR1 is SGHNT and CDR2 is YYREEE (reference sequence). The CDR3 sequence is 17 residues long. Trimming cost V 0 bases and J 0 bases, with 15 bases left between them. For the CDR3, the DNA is TGTGCCAGCAGCTTGGGGCCGAAAAGGGACATGAACACTGAAGCTTTCTTT. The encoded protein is CASSLGPKRDMNTEAFF.

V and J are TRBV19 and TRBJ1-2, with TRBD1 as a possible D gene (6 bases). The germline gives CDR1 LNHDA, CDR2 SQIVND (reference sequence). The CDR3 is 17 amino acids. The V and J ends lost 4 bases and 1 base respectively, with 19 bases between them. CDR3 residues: CASSTQPSGTINYGYTF. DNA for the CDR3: TGTGCCAGTAGTACCCAACCTTCCGGGACAATTAACTATGGCTACACCTTC.

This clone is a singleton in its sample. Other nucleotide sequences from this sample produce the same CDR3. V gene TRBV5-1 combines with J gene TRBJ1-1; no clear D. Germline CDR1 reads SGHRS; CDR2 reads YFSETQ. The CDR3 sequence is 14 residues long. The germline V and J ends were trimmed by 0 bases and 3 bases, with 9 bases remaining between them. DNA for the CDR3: TGCGCCAGCAGCTTGGCTCGGAGGGACACTGAAGCTTTCTTT. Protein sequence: CASSLARRDTEAFF.

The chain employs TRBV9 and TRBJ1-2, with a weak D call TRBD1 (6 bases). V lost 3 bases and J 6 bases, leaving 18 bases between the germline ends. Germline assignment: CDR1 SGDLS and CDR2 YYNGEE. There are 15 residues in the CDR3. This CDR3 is CASSEGHLKQDGYTF. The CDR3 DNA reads TGTGCCAGCAGCGAGGGACATCTAAAACAGGATGGCTACACCTTC.

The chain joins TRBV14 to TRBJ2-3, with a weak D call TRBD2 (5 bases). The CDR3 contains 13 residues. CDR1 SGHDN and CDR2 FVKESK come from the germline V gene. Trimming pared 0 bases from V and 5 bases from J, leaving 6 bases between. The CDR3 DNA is TGTGCCAGCAGCCAAGAACGGGGAGATACGCAGTATTTT. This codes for CASSQERGDTQYF.

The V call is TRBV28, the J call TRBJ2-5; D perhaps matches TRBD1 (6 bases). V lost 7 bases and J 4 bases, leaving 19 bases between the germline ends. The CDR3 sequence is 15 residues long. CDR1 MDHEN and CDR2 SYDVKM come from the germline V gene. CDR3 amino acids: CASTPGQGRVETQYF. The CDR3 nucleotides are TGTGCCAGCACCCCAGGGCAGGGGCGGGTAGAGACCCAGTACTTC.

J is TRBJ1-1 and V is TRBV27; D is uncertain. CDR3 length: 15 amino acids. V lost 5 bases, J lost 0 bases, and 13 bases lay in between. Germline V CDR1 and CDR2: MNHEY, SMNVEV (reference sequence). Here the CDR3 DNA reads TGTGCCAGCAGTCACCGGAGGCTGGTGAACACTGAAGCTTTCTTT. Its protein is CASSHRRLVNTEAFF.

The CDR3: CASSSGGAEHQYEQYF. The CDR3 DNA is TGTGCCAGCAGCTCCGGGGGGGCAGAACATCAATACGAGCAGTACTTC. This chain uses TRBV9 with TRBJ2-7, with 8 nucleotides matching TRBD2. The CDR3 covers 16 residues. J gave up 4 bases and V 4 bases, and 13 bases lay outside the gene matches. Germline loops: CDR1 SGDLS, CDR2 YYNGEE.

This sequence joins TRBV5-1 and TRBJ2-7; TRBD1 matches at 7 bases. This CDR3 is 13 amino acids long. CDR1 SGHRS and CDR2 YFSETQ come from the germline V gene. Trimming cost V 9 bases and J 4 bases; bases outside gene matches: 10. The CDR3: CATATGLGYEQYF. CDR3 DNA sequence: TGCGCCACCGCGACAGGGTTAGGTTACGAGCAGTACTTC.

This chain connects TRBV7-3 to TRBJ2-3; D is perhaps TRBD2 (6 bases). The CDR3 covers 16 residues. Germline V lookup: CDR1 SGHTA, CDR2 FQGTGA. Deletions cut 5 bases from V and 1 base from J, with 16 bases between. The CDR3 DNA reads TGTGCCAGCAGCCTAGGTTGGGGGGAGGGCACAGATACGCAGTATTTT. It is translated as CASSLGWGEGTDTQYF.

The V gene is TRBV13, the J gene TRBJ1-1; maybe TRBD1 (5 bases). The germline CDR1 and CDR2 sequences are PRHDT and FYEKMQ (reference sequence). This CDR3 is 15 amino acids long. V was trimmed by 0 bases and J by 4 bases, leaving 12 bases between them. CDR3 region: CASSLGEGVGTEAFF. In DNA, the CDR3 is TGTGCCAGCAGCTTAGGAGAAGGGGTAGGCACTGAAGCTTTCTTT.